This T cell receptor beta chain was recorded in a study of CD8+ T cells in alopecia areata. Extracted RNA was reverse transcribed, and the resulting cDNA served as sequencing template. Method: immunoSEQ multiplex PCR; TCRdb's copy keeps in-frame clones and lacks some. The sample holds under 250,000 clones; 50% to 60% are singletons and the top ten take under 0.5%. Germline V gives CDR1 SNHLY, CDR2 FYNNEI. CDR3 size: 14 residues. The J segment lost 5 bases and the V segment lost 6 bases, leaving 6 bases of the junction unmatched. This material consisted of CD4+ T cells sorted from blood, taken at week 0. This clonotype was sampled from a human donor with alopecia areata. The chain is built from TRBV2 and TRBJ2-2; 7 bases map to TRBD1. CDR3 nucleotides: TGTGCCAGCAGCAACAGGGGAAATACCGGGGAGCTGTTTTTT. It specifies CASSNRGNTGELFF.